The source of this T cell receptor beta chain is a study of blood T cell repertoires in COVID-19. Generated by immunoSEQ multiplex PCR, the TCRdb table keeps only in-frame clones and is missing some. Here the sample spans roughly 200,000 clones, roughly four fifths being singletons. This clone was counted between two and nine times. Other DNA sequences of this sample code for an identical CDR3. The CDR3 consists of 15 residues. The germline V gene encodes CDR1 SGDLS and CDR2 YYNGEE. Trimming shortened V by 0 bases and J by 0 bases, and 9 bases separated the two germline ends. Sequenced input: peripheral blood. The TCR originated in a woman older than 75 with COVID-19, enrolled during active disease. This chain uses TRBV9 with TRBJ1-1; D gene unclear. Here the CDR3 DNA reads TGTGCCAGCAGCGTAGGAAGCCTTTTGAACACTGAAGCTTTCTTT. It translates to CASSVGSLLNTEAFF.